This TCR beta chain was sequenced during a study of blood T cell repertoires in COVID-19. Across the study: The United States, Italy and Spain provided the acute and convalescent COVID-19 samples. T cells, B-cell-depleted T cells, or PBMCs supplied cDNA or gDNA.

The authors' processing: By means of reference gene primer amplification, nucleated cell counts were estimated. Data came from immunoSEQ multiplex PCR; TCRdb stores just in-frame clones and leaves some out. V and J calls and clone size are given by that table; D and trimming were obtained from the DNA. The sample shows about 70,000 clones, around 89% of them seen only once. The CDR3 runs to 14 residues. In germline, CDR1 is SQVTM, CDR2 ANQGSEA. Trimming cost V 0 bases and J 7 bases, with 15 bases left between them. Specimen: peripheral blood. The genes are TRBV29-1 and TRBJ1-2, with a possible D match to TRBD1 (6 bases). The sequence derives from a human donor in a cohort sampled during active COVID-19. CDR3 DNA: TGCAGCGTTGAAGAAGGAACAGGGACGACTGGCTACACCTTC. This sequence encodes CSVEEGTGTTGYTF.